A selection of T cell receptor beta chains follows, all from one sample in a study of neurological immune-mediated disorders. TCRdb reprocessed the 5' RACE reads with MiXCR, giving one entry per CDR3 protein. Of 50,000 to 55,000 distinct CDR3 sequences listed, over 9% are singletons. Sequenced: PBMCs. These receptors were collected from a man in his 70s with HTLV-1-associated myelopathy (HAM/TSP). Each CDR3 is given without its conserved first and last residue.

>TRBV20-1
SAIYVYEQY
>TRBV7-2
ASSTRQAGGSPLH
>TRBV5-1
ASGTGKETQY
>TRBV15
ATSRGIGFYGYT
>TRBV7-6
ASSPGGRGYGYT
>TRBV20-1
SAFAGMNTEAF
>TRBV7-7
ATPPGGKYYNEQF
>TRBV7-8
ASSTGTARNQPQH
>TRBV28
ASSLRTGYQF
>TRBV3-1
ASSQGGTLKQF
>TRBV2
ASRSQGVLWTEAF
>TRBV7-6
ASSSDLAGDGSAEQF
>TRBV25-1
ASRTGEGQAF
>TRBV5-7
ASSPNRHSLIHSPPYNEQF
>TRBV7-7
ASSEIGGAQETQY
>TRBV4-1
ASSSQIGETQY
>TRBV14
ASSRNRGHTEAF
>TRBV4-3
ASSLNLRGSEQY
>TRBV7-9
ASSLVAGNYGYT
>TRBV20-1
SARQTSQYNEQF
>TRBV15
ATRGSGHSYEQY
>TRBV7-9
ASSLEQGNEQF
>TRBV20-1
SARLQGGNEQF
>TRBV4-1
ASSQGEGPTYNEQF
>TRBV7-2
ASSGRASAREQF
>TRBV11-2
ASSSPGRIEEDTQY